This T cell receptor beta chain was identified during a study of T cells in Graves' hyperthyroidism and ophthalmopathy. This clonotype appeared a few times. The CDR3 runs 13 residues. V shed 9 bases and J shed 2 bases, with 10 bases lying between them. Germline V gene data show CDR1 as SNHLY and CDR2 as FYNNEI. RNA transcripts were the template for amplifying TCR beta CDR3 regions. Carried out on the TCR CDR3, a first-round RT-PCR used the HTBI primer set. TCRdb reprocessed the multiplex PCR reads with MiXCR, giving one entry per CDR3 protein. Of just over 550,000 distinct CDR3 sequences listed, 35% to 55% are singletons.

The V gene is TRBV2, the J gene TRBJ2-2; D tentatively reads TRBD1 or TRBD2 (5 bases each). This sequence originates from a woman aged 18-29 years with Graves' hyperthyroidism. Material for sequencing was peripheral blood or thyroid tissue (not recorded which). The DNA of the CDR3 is TGTGCCAGTAAGAGGGGAAACACCGGGGAGCTGTTTTTT. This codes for CASKRGNTGELFF. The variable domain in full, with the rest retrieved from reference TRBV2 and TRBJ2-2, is EPEVTQTPSHQVTQMGQEVILRCVPISNHLYFYWYRQILGQKVEFLVSFYNNEISEKSEIFDDQFSVERPDGSNFTLKIRSTKLEDSAMYFCASKRGNTGELFFGEGSRLTVL.